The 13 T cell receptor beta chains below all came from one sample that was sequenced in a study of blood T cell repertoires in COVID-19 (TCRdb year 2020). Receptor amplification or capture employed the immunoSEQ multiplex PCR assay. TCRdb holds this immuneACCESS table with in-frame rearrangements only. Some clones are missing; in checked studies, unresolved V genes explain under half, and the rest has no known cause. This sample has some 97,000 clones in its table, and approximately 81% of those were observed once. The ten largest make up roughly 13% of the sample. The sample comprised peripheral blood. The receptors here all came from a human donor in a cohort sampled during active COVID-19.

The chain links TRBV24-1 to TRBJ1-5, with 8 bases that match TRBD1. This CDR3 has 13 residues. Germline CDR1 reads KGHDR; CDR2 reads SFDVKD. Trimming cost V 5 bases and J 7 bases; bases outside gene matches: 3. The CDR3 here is CATSAGGGQPQHF. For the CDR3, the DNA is TGTGCCACCAGTGCAGGGGGCGGACAGCCCCAGCATTTT.

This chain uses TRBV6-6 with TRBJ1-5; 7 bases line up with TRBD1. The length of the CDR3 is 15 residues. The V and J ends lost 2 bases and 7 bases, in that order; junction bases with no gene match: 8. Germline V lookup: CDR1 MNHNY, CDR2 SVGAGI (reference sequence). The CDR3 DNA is TGTGCCAGCAGTTACCCAGAACAGGGGAGCCAGCCCCAGCATTTT. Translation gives CASSYPEQGSQPQHF.

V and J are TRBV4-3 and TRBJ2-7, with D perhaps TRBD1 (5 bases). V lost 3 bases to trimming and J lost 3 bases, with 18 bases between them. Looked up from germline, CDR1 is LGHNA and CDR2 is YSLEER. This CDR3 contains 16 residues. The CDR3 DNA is TGCGCCAGCAGCCAGGAATACGGACAAACATTCTACGAGCAGTACTTC. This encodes CASSQEYGQTFYEQYF.

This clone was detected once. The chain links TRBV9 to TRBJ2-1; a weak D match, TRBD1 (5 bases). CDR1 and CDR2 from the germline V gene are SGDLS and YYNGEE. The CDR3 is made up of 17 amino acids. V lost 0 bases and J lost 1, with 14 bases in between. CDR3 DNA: TGTGCCAGCAGCGTAGGTGGGGCAGGCGAATCCTACAATGAGCAGTTCTTC. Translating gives CASSVGGAGESYNEQFF. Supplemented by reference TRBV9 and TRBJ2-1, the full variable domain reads DSGVTQTPKHLITATGQRVTLRCSPRSGDLSVYWYQQSLDQGLQFLIQYYNGEERAKGNILERFSAQQFPDLHSELNLSSLELGDSALYFCASSVGGAGESYNEQFFGPGTRLTVL.

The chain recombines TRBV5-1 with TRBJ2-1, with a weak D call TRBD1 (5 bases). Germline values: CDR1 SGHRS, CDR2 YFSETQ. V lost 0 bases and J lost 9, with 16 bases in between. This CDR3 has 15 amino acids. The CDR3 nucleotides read TGCGCCAGCAGCTTGGAAGACACAGGAAGAGGTGAGCAGTTCTTC. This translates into CASSLEDTGRGEQFF.

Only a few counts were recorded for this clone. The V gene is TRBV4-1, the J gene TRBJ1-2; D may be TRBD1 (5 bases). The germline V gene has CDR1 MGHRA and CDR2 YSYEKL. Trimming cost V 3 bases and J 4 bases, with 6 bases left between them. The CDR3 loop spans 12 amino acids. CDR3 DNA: TGCGCCAGCAGCCACGACAGCTATGGCTACACCTTC. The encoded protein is CASSHDSYGYTF.

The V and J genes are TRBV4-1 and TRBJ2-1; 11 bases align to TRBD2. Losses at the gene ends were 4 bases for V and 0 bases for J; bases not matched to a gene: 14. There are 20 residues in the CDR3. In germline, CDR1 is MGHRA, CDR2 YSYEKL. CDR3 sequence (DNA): TGCGCCAGCAGCCTTAGAGGGCTAGCGGGAGGTCCTAGCTCCTACAATGAGCAGTTCTTC. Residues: CASSLRGLAGGPSSYNEQFF.

The CDR3 loop is CASSLERAGGTYEQYF. DNA of the CDR3: TGTGCCAGCAGCTTAGAGAGAGCAGGGGGAACCTACGAGCAGTACTTC. This chain joins TRBV7-6 and TRBJ2-7; 7 nucleotides align to TRBD1. CDR1 is SGHVS, CDR2 FNYEAQ, per germline. The CDR3 is 16 amino acids. V gave up 1 base and J gave up 2 bases; unmatched junction bases: 8. The variable domain in full, completed from reference TRBV7-6 and TRBJ2-7, reads GAGVSQSPRYKVTKRGQDVALRCDPISGHVSLYWYRQALGQGPEFLTYFNYEAQQDKSGLPNDRFSAERPEGSISTLTIQRTEQRDSAMYRCASSLERAGGTYEQYFGPGTRLTVT.

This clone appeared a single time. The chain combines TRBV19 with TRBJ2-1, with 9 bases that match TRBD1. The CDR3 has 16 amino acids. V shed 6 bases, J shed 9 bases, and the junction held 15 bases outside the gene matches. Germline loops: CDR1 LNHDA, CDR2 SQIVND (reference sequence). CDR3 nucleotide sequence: TGTGCCAGTAGATCAACGGACAGGGGTCAGTTCACTGAGCAGTTCTTC. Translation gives CASRSTDRGQFTEQFF.

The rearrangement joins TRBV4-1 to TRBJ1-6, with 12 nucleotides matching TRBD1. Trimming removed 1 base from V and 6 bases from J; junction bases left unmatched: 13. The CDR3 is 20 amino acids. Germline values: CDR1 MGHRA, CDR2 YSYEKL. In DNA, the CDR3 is TGCGCCAGCAGCCAAGTTCGGGTGCCGGGACAGGGGGCCGGTAATTCACCCCTCCACTTT. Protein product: CASSQVRVPGQGAGNSPLHF.

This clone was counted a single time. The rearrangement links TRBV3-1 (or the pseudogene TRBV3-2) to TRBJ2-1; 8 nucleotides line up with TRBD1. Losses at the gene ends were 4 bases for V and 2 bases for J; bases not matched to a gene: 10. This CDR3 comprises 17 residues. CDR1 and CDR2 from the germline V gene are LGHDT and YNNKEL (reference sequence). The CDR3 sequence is CASSLGRTGKTYNEQFF. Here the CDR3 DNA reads TGTGCCAGCAGCCTCGGCAGGACAGGGAAAACCTACAATGAGCAGTTCTTC.

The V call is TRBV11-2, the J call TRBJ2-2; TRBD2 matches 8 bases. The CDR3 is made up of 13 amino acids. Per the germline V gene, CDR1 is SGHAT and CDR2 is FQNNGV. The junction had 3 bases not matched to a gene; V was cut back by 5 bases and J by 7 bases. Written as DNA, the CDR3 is TGTGCCAGCAGCAGACGGGAGGGCGGGGAGCTGTTTTTT. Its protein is CASSRREGGELFF.

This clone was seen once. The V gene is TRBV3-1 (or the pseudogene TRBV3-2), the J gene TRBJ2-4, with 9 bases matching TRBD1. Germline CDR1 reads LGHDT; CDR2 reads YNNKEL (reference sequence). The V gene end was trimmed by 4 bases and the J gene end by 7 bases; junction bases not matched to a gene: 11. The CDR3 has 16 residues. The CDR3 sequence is CASSPGTGSWANIQYF. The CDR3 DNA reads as TGTGCCAGCAGCCCGGGGACAGGGTCGTGGGCGAACATTCAGTACTTC.